This T cell receptor beta chain was found in a study of cytomegalovirus exposure and HLA in healthy donors (dated by TCRdb to the late 2010s). Notes on the research overall: An earlier analysis of some 600 of the donors reported 276 Gb of sequence data and roughly 120 million unique TCR beta sequences obtained from around 190 million T cells. In an earlier analysis of 500 to 650 of the donors, high-throughput TCR beta sequencing was used to judge whether each TCR beta V gene segment behaved as functional or pseudogenic. Alongside the repertoire data, information on donor age, sex, ethnicity and CMV serostatus was compiled. To study patterns of TCR occurrence, a later analysis re-analyzed previously published TCR beta repertoires from around 660 donors and added high-resolution HLA genotyping. Class I and class II HLA loci were covered by the typing at four-digit resolution. High-throughput TCR immunosequencing, statistical association of individual TCRs with disease status, and machine learning were combined to predict cytomegalovirus infection status. The study profiled the T cell repertoires of under 850 subjects by immunosequencing and related them to cytomegalovirus serostatus. Along with the approximately 620-subject first cohort, a separate validation cohort of 120 different subjects was used. On average, over 200,000 unique TCR beta nucleotide sequences were sequenced per donor among about 400 genotyped donors of the cohort, with roughly 19% of those sequences being non-productive. Every discovery cohort repertoire had been produced on one sequencing platform. Rather than drawing on any new phenotypic data, the later analysis identified candidate immune exposures from TCR beta sequences and the way those sequences occurred across donors. The number of donors typed differed by locus, with roughly 629-640 for A, B, C, DRB1 and DQB1, about 500 for DQA1, over 600 for DPA1, and 450 to 480 for DPB1. Of the roughly 400 genotyped donors, 75% to 85% were placed in the genetic ancestry cluster associated with self-reported Caucasian donors. About 5 DR-DQ haplotypes were handled as single units for association and clustering, since linkage in the cohort was strong. Genome-wide SNP genotypes for about 65% of the roughly 670 donors were used in a later genetic analysis, which treated that subset as a discovery cohort. The study aimed to test whether cataloging public T cell receptors could reveal signatures of past pathogen exposure. Approximately 330 gigabases of sequencing data and around 85 million unique TCR sequences made up an early release that covered several hundred HLA-typed donors.

The paper as a whole reports these results and caveats: Sequencing depth was assumed to be roughly uniform across donors in the presence/absence analyses, though that assumption may not hold. The cohort was sequenced for TCR beta chains only, and without alpha or paired-chain data the features that could be detected were limited. Most CMV-associated TCR beta chains appeared to be HLA-restricted in a later analysis, and the HLA associations seemed to be driven largely by CMV exposure. Cytomegalovirus status was reported to be diagnosed by the classifier with high specificity and sensitivity in both the original and validation cohorts. A further reported finding was that TCR beta sequences accurately predicted the HLA-A and HLA-B alleles for most subjects in the first cohort. A later analysis associated 16,951 TCR beta sequences with specific HLA alleles at a false discovery rate of 0.05. HLA typing was unavailable for some donors at each locus, so association tests used only the typed subset. Assigning TCR associations to individual alleles was difficult when HLA alleles, especially DR and DQ, strongly co-occurred. In a later analysis, several top co-occurrence clusters were reported to appear linked to parvovirus B19, influenza, CMV and Epstein-Barr virus. Because the 87-base-pair reads could not distinguish some IMGT-functional V segments, including TRBV6-2 and TRBV6-3, those segments were excluded. V-gene and J-gene trimming of TCR beta chains was associated with a missense DCLRE1C variant in a later genetic analysis, and the association was replicated in an independent cohort. In a later analysis, the rate of TCR association differed among HLA loci, with DRB1 alleles having the most associated TCRs and HLA-C alleles having the fewest. The only immune exposure information available for the cohort was CMV serostatus. The sequencing pipeline was judged likely to have produced a cluster of highly shared sequence variants as a technical artifact. In the study, some 160 TCR beta chains were listed as associated with cytomegalovirus. In a later analysis, HLA-associated TCR beta chains were found to be more clonally expanded and to have lower generation probabilities than equally common non-associated chains. Because counts were too low, approximately 18 rarely observed V segments, including chromosome 9 orphons, were excluded from the earlier analysis of 587 of the donors. Correlated functional status among segregating V segments might reflect linkage disequilibrium, but an unknown experimental factor could not be ruled out. A few of the identified cytomegalovirus-associated TCR beta chains were confirmed in vitro to be specific for cytomegalovirus antigens. According to a later genetic analysis, donors in an Asian-associated ancestry cluster had fewer N-insertions in productive TCRs than the roughly 700-donor mean. Most TCR sequences were seen in very few donors, while some public TCRs were found in many individuals. Broadly in line with IMGT annotations, most TCR beta V segments showed up in productive rearrangements about 87% or about 30% of the time in an earlier analysis of around 600 of the donors. According to the authors, the approach could potentially be generalized to other disease states and immunological phenotypes.

Libraries came from the immunoSEQ multiplex PCR assay. A mixture of 60 forward primers for TCR Vbeta segments and 13 reverse primers for TCR Jbeta segments was used in the multiplex PCR. A multiplex PCR assay on genomic DNA amplified the CDR3 region of rearranged TCR beta genes. The Illumina HiSeq System was used to sequence the amplified TCR beta libraries as 87-base-pair reads. On the authors' methods: A later analysis tallied roughly 76 million unique TCR beta chains across the 660 or so repertoires, and some 10 million of those chains were shared by two or more donors. Raw reads were error-corrected and collapsed into unique sequences by a nearest-neighbor algorithm in which closely related sequences were merged to remove PCR and sequencing errors. V, D and J gene segments were assigned by aligning CDR3 sequences to IMGT reference sequences. For a sequence to be retained, at least a six-nucleotide match to both a V gene segment and a J gene segment was required. Rearrangements were called productive when the CDR3 lacked stop codons and stayed in frame with V and J; all others were non-productive. CDR3 was defined by IMGT convention, running from the second conserved V-encoded cysteine to the conserved J-encoded phenylalanine. The earlier analysis of about 570 of the donors excluded any sequence lacking an unambiguous match to a single V gene segment. In an earlier analysis of around 590 of the donors, a V segment was called functional when productive rearrangements were above 56.7%, and segregating when the standard deviation between donors exceeded 5%. To diagnose cytomegalovirus status from the catalog of TCR beta chain sequences, a statistical classification framework was built. V and J gene assignment, in a later analysis, came from comparing TCR nucleotide sequences with IMGT/GENE-DB human TR gene sequences. Using the TCRdist pipeline, a later analysis assigned CDR3 sequences along with most-parsimonious VDJ recombination scenarios. A later analysis defined each TCR beta chain by its CDR3 amino acid sequence plus V-gene family, and excluded reads lacking a unique V-gene family. In a later analysis, around 600 highly shared, low-generation-probability nucleotide sequences were removed to address suspected cross-contamination and a sequencing artifact. In a later analysis, a clonal expansion index for each public chain was calculated from normalized within-repertoire ranks of inferred template counts. In a later analysis, generation probabilities were computed with a VDJ recombination model fitted to out-of-frame rearrangements, and the resulting probabilities were checked against IGoR. A later analysis scored TCR-TCR, TCR-HLA and TCR-CMV co-occurrence with hypergeometric tests, applying a repertoire-size bias correction to TCR pairs. False discovery rates were estimated in a later analysis by permuting HLA or CMV assignments 20 times. A later analysis grouped co-occurring TCRs with DBSCAN, adding TCRdist sequence similarity when clustering within HLA-allele-positive subsets. Repertoires with fewer than 30,000 or more than 120,000 public chains were left out of co-occurrence clustering, as were five repertoires with anomalous nucleotide sharing. TCRdb re-hosts the immuneACCESS table, in-frame sequences only. Its copies lack some clones; in the studies checked, an unresolved V gene accounts for under half of them, and the cause for the rest is not known. The V and J calls and clone size come from that table; D and trimming were worked out from the DNA. This sample comprises about 160,000 clones, 81% of them detected only once. Around 14% of the sample is in the top ten clones.

With respect to this clone: Its antigen is still unknown. Base qualities are missing; no much larger clone stands one base away.

In total, 666 healthy bone marrow donors made up the cohort. Cohort members were all nominally healthy when sampled, although unrecorded immune exposures were likely present. The donor was CMV seronegative and belonged to the group of 352 seronegative cohort members. A peripheral blood sample was collected from each donor, and TCR beta sequencing was performed on peripheral blood mononuclear cells. Genomic DNA was extracted from the blood cell samples with the Qiagen DNeasy Blood Extraction Kit. V trim: 6 bases; J trim: 1 base; unmatched bases: 6. The germline V gene yields MNHNS for CDR1 and SASEGT for CDR2. The CDR3, from cysteine to phenylalanine, totals 15 residues. Of the read, only the CDR3 DNA is kept; its 45 bases are in frame from base 1.

The clonotype comes from a woman between 45 and 60 years old in good health and CMV-seronegative. Source material: PBMCs. The rearranged chain carries TRBV6-1 and TRBJ2-4; the central 7 bases match TRBD2. CDR3 region: CASRAGDTAKNIQYF. The nucleotide sequence reads TGTGCCAGCAGGGCGGGGGATACGGCCAAAAACATTCAGTACTTC.